This TCR beta chain was retrieved from a study of shared T cell receptors in the human thymus. Germline CDR1 LNHNV, CDR2 YYDKDF (reference sequence). Losses at the gene ends were 5 bases for V and 8 bases for J; bases not matched to a gene: 14. CDR3 length equals 17 residues. The data were produced by immunoSEQ multiplex PCR, yet TCRdb's version contains in-frame clones alone and is incomplete. The table includes 500,000 to 850,000 clones, 87% detected once. The data were also submitted as part of a second study, on human thymus T cells. That work states: Thymus specimens were resections from corrective heart surgery. Related research described strongly overlapping thymic repertoires in unrelated people.

The chain carries TRBV15 and TRBJ2-2; 10 bases align to TRBD1. The sample taken for sequencing was thymocytes. The TCR originated in a boy in the first two years of life with a congenital heart defect. CDR3 coding DNA: TGTGCCACCAGCGACCGGGACAGGGGAAGTGTCGGGGGGGAGCTGTTTTTT. Residues: CATSDRDRGSVGGELFF.